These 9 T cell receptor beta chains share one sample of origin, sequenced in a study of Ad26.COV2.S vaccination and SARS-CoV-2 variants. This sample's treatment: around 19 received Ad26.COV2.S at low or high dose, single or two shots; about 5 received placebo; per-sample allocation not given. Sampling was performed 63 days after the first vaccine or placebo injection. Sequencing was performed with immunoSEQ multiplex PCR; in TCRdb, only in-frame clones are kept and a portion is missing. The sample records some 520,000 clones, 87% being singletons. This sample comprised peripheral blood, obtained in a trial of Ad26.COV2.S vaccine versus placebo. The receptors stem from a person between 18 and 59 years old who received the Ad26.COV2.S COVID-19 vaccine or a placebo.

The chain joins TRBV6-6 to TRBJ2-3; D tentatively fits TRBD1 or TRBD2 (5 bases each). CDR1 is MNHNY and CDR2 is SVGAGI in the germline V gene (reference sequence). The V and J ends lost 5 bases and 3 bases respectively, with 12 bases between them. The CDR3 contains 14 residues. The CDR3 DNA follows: TGTGCCAGCAGTCCCTTGAGGGGTACAGATACGCAGTATTTT. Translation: CASSPLRGTDTQYF.

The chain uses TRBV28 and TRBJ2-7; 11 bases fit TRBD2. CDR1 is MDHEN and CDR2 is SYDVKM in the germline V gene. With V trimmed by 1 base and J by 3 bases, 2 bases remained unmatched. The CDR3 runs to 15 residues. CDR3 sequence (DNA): TGTGCCAGCAGTTTATTAGGGACTAGCGGCTACGAGCAGTACTTC. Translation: CASSLLGTSGYEQYF.

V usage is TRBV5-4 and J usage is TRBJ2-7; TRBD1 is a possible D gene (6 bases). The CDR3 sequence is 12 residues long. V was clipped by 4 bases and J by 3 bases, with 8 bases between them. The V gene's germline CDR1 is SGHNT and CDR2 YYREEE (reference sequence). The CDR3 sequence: CASSTDSYEQYF. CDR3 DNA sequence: TGTGCCAGCAGCACGGACAGCTACGAGCAGTACTTC.

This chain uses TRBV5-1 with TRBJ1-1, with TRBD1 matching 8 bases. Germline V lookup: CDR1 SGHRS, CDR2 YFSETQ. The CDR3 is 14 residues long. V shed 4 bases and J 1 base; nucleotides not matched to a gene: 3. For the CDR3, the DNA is TGCGCCAGCAGCGGCGGACAGGGGAACACTGAAGCTTTCTTT. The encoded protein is CASSGGQGNTEAFF.

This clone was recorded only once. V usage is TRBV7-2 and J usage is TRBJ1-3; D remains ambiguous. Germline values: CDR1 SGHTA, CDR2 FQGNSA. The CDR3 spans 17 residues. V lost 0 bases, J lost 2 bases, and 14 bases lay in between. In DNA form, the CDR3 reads TGTGCCAGCAGCTTAGCCGTCAGATCAGCTGCTGGAAACACCATATATTTT. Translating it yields CASSLAVRSAAGNTIYF.

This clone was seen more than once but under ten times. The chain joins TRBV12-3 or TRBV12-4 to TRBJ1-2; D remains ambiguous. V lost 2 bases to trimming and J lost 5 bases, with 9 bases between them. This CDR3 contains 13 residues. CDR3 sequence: CASSLTQNYGYTF. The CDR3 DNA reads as TGTGCCAGCAGTTTAACCCAGAATTATGGCTACACCTTC.

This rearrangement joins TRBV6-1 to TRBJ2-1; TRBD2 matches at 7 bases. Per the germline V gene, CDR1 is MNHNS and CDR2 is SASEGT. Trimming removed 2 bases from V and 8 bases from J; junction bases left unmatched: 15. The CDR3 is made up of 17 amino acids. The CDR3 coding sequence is TGTGCCAGCAGTGAACGGGATCCGGCGGGAGCATACCATGAGCAGTTCTTC. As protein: CASSERDPAGAYHEQFF.

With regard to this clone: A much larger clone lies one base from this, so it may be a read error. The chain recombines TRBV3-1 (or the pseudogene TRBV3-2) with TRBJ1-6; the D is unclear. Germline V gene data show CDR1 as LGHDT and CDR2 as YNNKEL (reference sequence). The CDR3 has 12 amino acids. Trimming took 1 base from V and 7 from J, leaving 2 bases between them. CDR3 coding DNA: TGTGCCAGCAGCCAAGGGAATTCACCCCTCCACTTT. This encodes CASSQGNSPLHF.

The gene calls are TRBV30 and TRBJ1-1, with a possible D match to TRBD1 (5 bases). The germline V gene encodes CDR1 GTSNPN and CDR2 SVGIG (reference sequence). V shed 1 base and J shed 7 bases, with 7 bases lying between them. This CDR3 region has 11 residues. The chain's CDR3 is CAWSDRREAFF. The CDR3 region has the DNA TGTGCCTGGAGTGACAGGCGTGAAGCTTTCTTT. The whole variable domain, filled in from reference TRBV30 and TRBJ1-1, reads SQTIHQWPATLVQPVGSPLSLECTVEGTSNPNLYWYRQAAGRGLQLLFYSVGIGQISSEVPQNLSASRPQDRQFILSSKKLLLSDSGFYLCAWSDRREAFFGQGTRLTVV.